A single sample gave rise to the 28 T cell receptor beta chains below, sequenced in a study of PD-1 blockade in classical Hodgkin lymphoma. The data were produced by immunoSEQ multiplex PCR, yet TCRdb's version contains in-frame clones alone and is incomplete. Of about 46,000 clones in the sample, roughly 80% were seen once. Each and every patient relapsed after autologous stem cell transplantation, and patients got differing brentuximab vedotin exposure. Sequenced here: peripheral blood mononuclear cells (PBMCs), sampled before the second cycle of nivolumab. These receptor sequences come from a human donor with classical Hodgkin lymphoma.

This chain joins TRBV9 and TRBJ2-5, with TRBD1 as a possible D gene (5 bases). In germline, CDR1 is SGDLS, CDR2 YYNGEE. The V gene lost 4 bases and the J gene lost 3 bases, with 13 bases spanning the gap. The CDR3 spans 14 residues. The DNA for the CDR3 is TGTGCCAGCAGCCCACTCTCGGACAAAGAGACCCAGTACTTC. Amino acids: CASSPLSDKETQYF.

The chain combines TRBV29-1 with TRBJ2-1, with TRBD1 identical over 9 bases. V shed 3 bases, J shed 8 bases, and the junction held 11 bases outside the gene matches. This CDR3 comprises 15 residues. Per the germline V gene, CDR1 is SQVTM and CDR2 is ANQGSEA. CDR3 bases: TGCAGCGTTGAGGTAACCGGGACAGGGTTTGATGAGCAGTTCTTC. It translates to CSVEVTGTGFDEQFF.

This clone appeared a few times. The CDR3 reads CASSPQGLGEKLFF. The CDR3 coding sequence is TGTGCCAGCAGCCCCCAGGGTTTGGGTGAAAAACTGTTTTTT. The J gene is TRBJ1-4, the V gene TRBV9, with D maybe TRBD1 (5 bases). This CDR3 has 14 amino acids. Germline V CDR1 and CDR2: SGDLS, YYNGEE. V lost 4 bases and J 7 bases, leaving 14 bases between the germline ends. Full variable domain (missing parts from reference TRBV9 and TRBJ1-4): DSGVTQTPKHLITATGQRVTLRCSPRSGDLSVYWYQQSLDQGLQFLIQYYNGEERAKGNILERFSAQQFPDLHSELNLSSLELGDSALYFCASSPQGLGEKLFFGSGTQLSVL.

The chain couples TRBV1 to TRBJ1-2. TRBV1 counts as a pseudogene. The CDR3 length is 14 residues. The chain's CDR3 is CTSSQGGGSYGYTF. DNA for the CDR3: TGCACCAGCAGCCAGGGAGGGGGGAGCTATGGCTACACCTTC.

The chain joins TRBV9 to TRBJ1-2, with D tentatively TRBD1 (6 bases). The CDR3 is 13 amino acids. Germline V gene data show CDR1 as SGDLS and CDR2 as YYNGEE. Trimming cost V 4 bases and J 8 bases, with 15 bases left between them. The DNA for the CDR3 is TGTGCCAGCAGCACGGGGGGGGCCGACGGCTACACCTTC. Encoded protein: CASSTGGADGYTF.

The rearrangement joins TRBV18 to TRBJ1-1; possible D gene TRBD1, 6 bases. The CDR3 has 14 amino acids. Germline V gene sequence: CDR1 KGHSH, CDR2 LQKENI. With 4 bases removed from V and 5 bases from J, the gap between germline ends came to 14 bases. The CDR3 is CASSHDRSSTEAFF. The CDR3 coding sequence is TGTGCCAGCTCACATGACAGGTCTTCGACTGAAGCTTTCTTT.

This clone was picked up a small number of times. The chain has TRBV7-2 and TRBJ2-1, with D perhaps matching TRBD1 (6 bases). CDR1 and CDR2 (germline): SGHTA, FQGNSA. The length of the CDR3 is 17 residues. The V end was cut by 5 bases, the J end by 4 bases, with 21 bases between. CDR3 region: CASSETGSLSSYNEQFF. CDR3 sequence (DNA): TGTGCCAGCAGCGAAACAGGGAGCCTATCAAGTTACAATGAGCAGTTCTTC.

V and J are TRBV7-8 and TRBJ2-5; D remains unclear. The CDR3 sequence is 14 residues long. Between the trimmed V and J ends, which lost 5 bases and 5 bases, there was a span of 15 bases. Germline V gene sequence: CDR1 SGHVS, CDR2 FQNEAQ. The CDR3 here is CASSPETRAETQYF. The CDR3 nucleotides are TGTGCCAGCAGCCCAGAAACTCGAGCGGAGACCCAGTACTTC.

This chain connects TRBV19 to TRBJ2-3; D gene ambiguous. Germline CDR1 and CDR2: LNHDA and SQIVND (reference sequence). The CDR3 runs 12 residues. The germline V and J ends were trimmed by 3 bases and 6 bases, with 7 bases remaining between them. The CDR3 loop reads CASSIPGDTQYF. As DNA, the CDR3 is TGTGCCAGTAGTATTCCCGGGGATACGCAGTATTTT.

The V gene is TRBV21-1, the J gene TRBJ1-2; TRBD1 is the table's D call, not checked against the DNA. TRBV21-1 is marked as a pseudogene. This CDR3 is built from 14 residues. The CDR3 region has the DNA TGTGCCAGCAGCAAAGGGCACCCTAACTATGGCTACACCTTC. It is translated as CASSKGHPNYGYTF.

The V gene is TRBV19, the J gene TRBJ1-1, with 7 bases identical to TRBD1. V shed 9 bases, J shed 4 bases, and the junction held 14 bases outside the gene matches. This CDR3 region has 15 residues. Germline values: CDR1 LNHDA, CDR2 SQIVND (reference sequence). The CDR3 coding sequence is TGTGCCAGCCCTACGCCAGGGGGAGGGGGCACTGAAGCTTTCTTT. Its protein is CASPTPGGGGTEAFF.

The chain links TRBV2 to TRBJ1-1; the match to TRBD1 covers 7 bases. CDR3 length: 14 residues. CDR1 and CDR2 (germline): SNHLY, FYNNEI. Trimming took 4 bases from V and 3 from J; bases not matched to a gene: 5. DNA for the CDR3: TGTGCCAGCAGTGTTGAGGGGGCGGACACTGAAGCTTTCTTT. It encodes CASSVEGADTEAFF. Full variable domain (missing parts from reference TRBV2 and TRBJ1-1): EPEVTQTPSHQVTQMGQEVILRCVPISNHLYFYWYRQILGQKVEFLVSFYNNEISEKSEIFDDQFSVERPDGSNFTLKIRSTKLEDSAMYFCASSVEGADTEAFFGQGTRLTVV.

This clone has a handful of counts. This sequence joins TRBV7-9 and TRBJ1-4, with 12 positions matching TRBD1. With 5 bases clipped from V and 3 bases from J, the junction kept 4 bases outside the gene matches. In germline, CDR1 is SEHNR, CDR2 FQNEAQ (reference sequence). The CDR3 consists of 16 residues. DNA for the CDR3: TGTGCCAGCAGCGCCGGGACAGGGGGCTCTAATGAAAAACTGTTTTTT. Translating gives CASSAGTGGSNEKLFF.

V gene TRBV7-9 combines with J gene TRBJ1-2, with D unresolved. The ends were cut back, 6 bases at V and 4 bases at J, with 18 bases in the middle. Germline loops: CDR1 SEHNR, CDR2 FQNEAQ (reference sequence). This CDR3 is built from 15 residues. The CDR3: CASSFLGGITYGYTF. DNA of the CDR3: TGTGCCAGCAGTTTTCTGGGCGGAATAACCTATGGCTACACCTTC.

The chain couples TRBV10-1 to TRBJ2-2; 8 bases line up with TRBD2. Germline V gene sequence: CDR1 WNHNN, CDR2 SYGVQD (reference sequence). After removal of 6 bases from V and 5 bases from J, the junction contained 5 bases not matched to a gene. This CDR3 has 14 amino acids. In DNA, the CDR3 is TGCGCCAGCAGCGGGACTAGGGGTACCGGGGAGCTGTTTTTT. Translating gives CASSGTRGTGELFF.

This sequence joins TRBV5-1 and TRBJ1-1; D ambiguous. This CDR3 is 14 amino acids long. Trimming cost V 0 bases and J 4 bases, with 10 bases left between them. Germline V gene sequence: CDR1 SGHRS, CDR2 YFSETQ. The chain's CDR3 is CASSLATSGTEAFF. The CDR3 DNA sequence: TGCGCCAGCAGCTTGGCAACATCGGGCACTGAAGCTTTCTTT.

The V call is TRBV5-4, the J call TRBJ2-1; 11 positions match TRBD1. V trimming: 6 bases; J trimming: 8 bases; junction bases outside the gene matches: 4. CDR1 SGHNT and CDR2 YYREEE come from the germline V gene (reference sequence). The CDR3 loop spans 13 amino acids. CDR3 nucleotides: TGTGCCAGCAACAGGGACAGGGGGGATGAGCAGTTCTTC. This gives the protein CASNRDRGDEQFF.

The chain links TRBV5-1 to TRBJ2-3, with a tentative D call TRBD2 (5 bases). V lost 0 bases and J lost 2, with 10 bases in between. Germline V lookup: CDR1 SGHRS, CDR2 YFSETQ. The length of the CDR3 is 15 residues. CDR3 region: CASSLASGNTDTQYF. CDR3 bases: TGCGCCAGCAGCTTGGCGAGCGGAAACACAGATACGCAGTATTTT.

A few counts support this clone. The rearrangement uses TRBV7-8 and TRBJ2-1; D is unresolved. The CDR3 is made up of 10 amino acids. V was shortened by 3 bases and J by 8 bases, with 2 bases between the two germline ends. Germline V gene sequence: CDR1 SGHVS, CDR2 FQNEAQ. The CDR3 protein is CASSFDEQFF. The CDR3 DNA sequence: TGTGCCAGCAGCTTTGATGAGCAGTTCTTC.

This rearrangement joins TRBV13 to TRBJ1-4, with D hard to call. Trimming pared 5 bases from V and 3 bases from J, leaving 40 bases between. The CDR3 runs 24 residues. In germline, CDR1 is PRHDT, CDR2 FYEKMQ (reference sequence). CDR3 sequence (DNA): TGTGCCAGCAGCCAGCCTCAGGAGGAAGAAAGGCTGTATATTAATTGCGATGCTAATGAAAAACTGTTTTTT. Amino acids: CASSQPQEEERLYINCDANEKLFF.

V gene TRBV4-3 combines with J gene TRBJ2-3; TRBD1 aligns across 9 bases. Losses at the gene ends were 0 bases for V and 2 bases for J; bases not matched to a gene: 9. CDR1 LGHNA and CDR2 YSLEER come from the germline V gene. The CDR3 extends over 18 amino acids. Here the CDR3 DNA reads TGCGCCAGCAGCCAAGAACGGAACAGGGGGCTTTCCACAGATACGCAGTATTTT. Translated, it gives CASSQERNRGLSTDTQYF.

The CDR3 protein is CSVEGGLDRIYNEQFF. CDR3 DNA sequence: TGCAGCGTTGAAGGGGGATTGGACCGGATATACAATGAGCAGTTCTTC. The gene calls are TRBV29-1 and TRBJ2-1; D remains ambiguous. Germline loops: CDR1 SQVTM, CDR2 ANQGSEA. Trimming pared 1 base from V and 4 bases from J, leaving 17 bases between. This CDR3 is 16 amino acids long.

The rearrangement uses TRBV10-3 and TRBJ2-6; either TRBD1 or TRBD2 may supply D (5 bases each). The CDR3 contains 17 residues. Germline V gene sequence: CDR1 ENHRY, CDR2 SYGVKD. Trimming left V 8 bases short and J 1 base short, with 18 bases between. The CDR3 nucleotides are TGTGCCATCGGTAACCGGGACGGCGGGTCTGGGGCCAACGTCCTGACTTTC. Residues: CAIGNRDGGSGANVLTF.

Details on this clone: Relative to the germline gene, one junction end is altered; a read error may explain this. Distinct nucleotide sequences in the sample also encode this CDR3. The rearrangement links TRBV7-2 to TRBJ2-7, with 9 bases lining up with TRBD2. Germline CDR1 SGHTA, CDR2 FQGNSA. The CDR3 has 14 residues. The CDR3 region has the DNA TGTGCTAGCAGCGTAAGCGGGAGGCTCTACGAGCAGTACTTC. Protein sequence: CASSVSGRLYEQYF.

The genes are TRBV6-1 and TRBJ2-7, with D maybe TRBD1 (5 bases). CDR1 MNHNS and CDR2 SASEGT come from the germline V gene. The V end was cut by 6 bases, the J end by 6 bases, with 21 bases between. The CDR3 has 15 amino acids. The CDR3 sequence: CASSLLRVSRVEQYF. The CDR3 DNA sequence: TGTGCCAGCAGCCTACTCAGGGTGTCTAGGGTCGAGCAGTACTTC.

The chain combines TRBV27 with TRBJ1-5; tentatively, D is TRBD1 (5 bases). The CDR3 is 15 amino acids. CDR1 is MNHEY and CDR2 is SMNVEV in the germline V gene (reference sequence). Trimming shortened V by 8 bases and J by 2 bases, and 16 bases separated the two germline ends. The CDR3 here is CASLPEGSGNQPQHF. The CDR3 region has the DNA TGTGCCAGCCTACCCGAGGGGTCAGGCAATCAGCCCCAGCATTTT.

The V call is TRBV6-5, the J call TRBJ2-3; D is tentatively TRBD1 or TRBD2 (6 bases each). Germline CDR1 MNHEY, CDR2 SVGAGI. This CDR3 contains 14 residues. V dropped 5 bases and J dropped 0 bases, with 9 bases sitting between them. In DNA form, the CDR3 reads TGTGCCAGCAGTGCGGGACAAAGCACAGATACGCAGTATTTT. Its protein product is CASSAGQSTDTQYF.

V and J are TRBV27 and TRBJ1-6; 9 bases agree with TRBD1. Trimming took 4 bases from V and 0 from J; bases not matched to a gene: 10. Germline values: CDR1 MNHEY, CDR2 SMNVEV (reference sequence). The CDR3 loop spans 19 amino acids. As DNA, the CDR3 is TGTGCCAGCAGTTCCACCGGGACAGGGAAAAGCTCCTATAATTCACCCCTCCACTTT. Translation gives CASSSTGTGKSSYNSPLHF.